A single sample gave rise to the 12 T cell receptor beta chains below, sequenced in a study of OX40 agonist ivuxolimab in advanced cancers. Using immunoSEQ multiplex PCR, the repertoire was profiled, and TCRdb retains in-frame clones only, with some absent. The data hold roughly 40,000 clones, with about 82% observed a single time. The sequenced sample was CD4+ or CD8+ T cells sorted from blood, obtained in a trial of the OX40 agonist ivuxolimab. The receptor set was obtained from an adult with an advanced solid tumor such as melanoma, head and neck, liver or kidney cancer.

This chain connects TRBV4-1 to TRBJ1-1, with D unresolved. Per the germline V gene, CDR1 is MGHRA and CDR2 is YSYEKL. Trimming pared 1 base from V and 0 bases from J, leaving 6 bases between. The CDR3 consists of 14 residues. This CDR3 reads CASSQGTVNTEAFF. Here the CDR3 DNA reads TGCGCCAGCAGCCAAGGGACGGTGAACACTGAAGCTTTCTTT.

DNA for the CDR3: TGCGCCAGCAGCTTTAGTCCGGGTCGGGGGGACCCAGATACGCAGTATTTT. Its translation is CASSFSPGRGDPDTQYF. The V and J genes are TRBV5-1 and TRBJ2-3; 7 bases line up with TRBD2. J gave up 4 bases and V 2 bases, and 13 bases lay outside the gene matches. The CDR3 is made up of 17 amino acids. Germline V CDR1 and CDR2: SGHRS, YFSETQ.

The CDR3 DNA reads as TGTGCCAGCAGCCCAAATACAGGGGACCCCAGCGAGCAGTACTTC. Amino acid sequence: CASSPNTGDPSEQYF. The chain joins TRBV6-5 to TRBJ2-7, with TRBD1 identical over 7 bases. V shed 6 bases, J shed 6 bases, and the junction held 14 bases outside the gene matches. This CDR3 region has 15 residues. Germline V gene lookup returns CDR1 MNHEY and CDR2 SVGAGI.

The rearrangement uses TRBV30 and TRBJ2-1; no reliable D call. V lost 5 bases, J lost 7 bases, and 18 bases lay in between. Germline CDR1 GTSNPN, CDR2 SVGIG (reference sequence). The CDR3 is 14 amino acids. The CDR3 spells CAWVSGPTSNEQFF. As DNA, the CDR3 is TGTGCCTGGGTATCGGGCCCCACTTCTAATGAGCAGTTCTTC.

The sample holds one count of this clone. The chain joins TRBV7-6 to TRBJ1-1; TRBD1 agrees at 7 bases. The CDR3 loop spans 16 amino acids. V gave up 2 bases and J gave up 4 bases; unmatched junction bases: 10. The V gene's germline CDR1 is SGHVS and CDR2 FNYEAQ. This CDR3 is CASSLFETGRGTEAFF. The CDR3 nucleotides read TGTGCCAGCAGCTTATTCGAGACAGGGAGGGGCACTGAAGCTTTCTTT.

The chain is built from TRBV19 and TRBJ2-3; no firm D call. The CDR3 contains 14 residues. CDR1 is LNHDA and CDR2 is SQIVND in the germline V gene (reference sequence). V lost 6 bases and J lost 0, with 10 bases in between. The CDR3 region has the DNA TGTGCCAGTAGCCCCCAGGATAGCACAGATACGCAGTATTTT. Its protein is CASSPQDSTDTQYF.

This clone was observed once. The chain has TRBV28 and TRBJ2-1; D gene unclear. Per the germline V gene, CDR1 is MDHEN and CDR2 is SYDVKM. The CDR3 spans 13 residues. Trimming stripped 1 base from V and 4 bases from J, with 5 bases between. CDR3 DNA: TGTGCCAGCAGTTTATCCGGTTACAATGAGCAGTTCTTC. Its translation is CASSLSGYNEQFF.

V usage is TRBV7-6 and J usage is TRBJ2-3; the D gene could be TRBD1 or TRBD2 (5 bases each). The V end was cut by 5 bases, the J end by 2 bases, with 8 bases between. The germline CDR1 and CDR2 sequences are SGHVS and FNYEAQ. This CDR3 has 13 amino acids. CDR3 sequence reads: CASSRDHTDTQYF. The DNA for the CDR3 is TGTGCCAGCAGCCGGGACCACACAGATACGCAGTATTTT.

The rearrangement uses TRBV6-5 and TRBJ2-3; D possibly corresponds to TRBD2 (7 bases). Trimming removed 5 bases from V and 4 bases from J, with 16 bases in between. CDR3 length: 15 residues. The germline V gene encodes CDR1 MNHEY and CDR2 SVGAGI. The CDR3 loop is CASSPQGGGADTQYF. In DNA, the CDR3 is TGTGCCAGCAGTCCCCAAGGGGGGGGCGCAGATACGCAGTATTTT.

This clone was seen a handful of times. The genes are TRBV9 and TRBJ2-5, with TRBD1 matching over 10 bases. Germline CDR1 is SGDLS and CDR2 is YYNGEE. V dropped 4 bases and J dropped 0; count of bases not matched to a gene: 9. CDR3 size: 17 residues. The CDR3 loop reads CASSQPTGGSNQETQYF. The CDR3 DNA reads TGTGCCAGCAGCCAACCGACAGGGGGCTCAAACCAAGAGACCCAGTACTTC.

The J gene is TRBJ1-2, the V gene TRBV7-6, with 8 positions matching TRBD1. This CDR3 has 13 residues. Trimming took 5 bases from V and 7 from J; bases not matched to a gene: 6. The V gene's germline CDR1 is SGHVS and CDR2 FNYEAQ. The CDR3 reads CASSQTGGGGYTF. DNA for the CDR3: TGTGCCAGCAGCCAAACAGGGGGTGGTGGCTACACCTTC.

The CDR3 coding sequence is TGTGCCAGCAGCTTTGGGACAGCAAATCAGCCCCAGCATTTT. Its protein is CASSFGTANQPQHF. V gene TRBV7-8 combines with J gene TRBJ1-5, with 7 bases identical to TRBD1. The CDR3 is 14 residues long. Germline lookup yields CDR1 SGHVS and CDR2 FQNEAQ. V shed 3 bases and J 4 bases; nucleotides not matched to a gene: 3.